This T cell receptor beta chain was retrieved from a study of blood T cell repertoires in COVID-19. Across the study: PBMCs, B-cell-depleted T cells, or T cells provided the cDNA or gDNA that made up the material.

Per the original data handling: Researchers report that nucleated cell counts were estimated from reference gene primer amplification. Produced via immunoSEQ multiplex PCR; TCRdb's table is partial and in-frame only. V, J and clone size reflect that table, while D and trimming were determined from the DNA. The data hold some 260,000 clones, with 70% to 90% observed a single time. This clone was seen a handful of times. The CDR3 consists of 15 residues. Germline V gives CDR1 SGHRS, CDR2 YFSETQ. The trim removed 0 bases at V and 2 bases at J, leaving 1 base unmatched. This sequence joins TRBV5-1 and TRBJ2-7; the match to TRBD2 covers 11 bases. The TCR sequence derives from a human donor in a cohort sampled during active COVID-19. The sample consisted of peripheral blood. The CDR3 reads CASSLGLAGTYEQYF. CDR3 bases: TGCGCCAGCAGCTTGGGACTAGCGGGGACCTACGAGCAGTACTTC.